The clone carrying this T cell receptor beta chain was found a few times. Antigen unknown. Reverse transcription of all isolated RNA meant that expressed TCRB transcripts were sequenced. Sequenced by immunoSEQ multiplex PCR; TCRdb stores in-frame clones only, minus some. The data contain 620,000 or so clones, roughly 15% of them singletons. This entry belongs to a study of beta chain features in type 1 diabetes. Once sorted, every population was more than 95% pure. Study-wide points: The cDNA sequencing approach could over-represent high-TCR-expressing cells. Shorter TCRB CDR3s, moderately but significantly so, were found in Type 1 diabetes patients in all four CD4+ subsets. Comparison showed that naive, central memory and Treg TCRB repertoires appeared more similar among patients than among healthy donors.

Source material: naive CD4+ T cells from blood. This receptor was obtained from a man between 18 and 35 years old in good health.

The CDR3 spells CSVELRLSGNTIYF. CDR3 in DNA: TGCAGCGTTGAACTACGGCTCTCTGGAAACACCATATATTTT. This chain uses TRBV29-1 with TRBJ1-3; no definite D call. The CDR3 is made up of 14 amino acids. Trimming took 2 bases from V and 0 from J, leaving 8 bases between them. Germline V lookup: CDR1 SQVTM, CDR2 ANQGSEA. Full variable domain (outside the CDR3, taken from reference TRBV29-1 and TRBJ1-3): SAVISQKPSRDICQRGTSLTIQCQVDSQVTMMFWYRQQPGQSLTLIATANQGSEATYESGFVIDKFPISRPNLTFSTLTVSNMSPEDSSIYLCSVELRLSGNTIYFGEGSWLTVV.